Detailed here is one TCR beta chain. Germline loops: CDR1 DFQATT, CDR2 SNEGSKA (reference sequence). V lost 3 bases, J lost 6 bases, and 12 bases lay in between. This CDR3 comprises 12 residues. Only in-frame clones appear in the TCRdb table, and some are missing; sequencing was by immunoSEQ multiplex PCR. The sample lists 150,000 or so clones; approximately 80% were seen once. The data originate from a study of blood T cell repertoires in COVID-19. This chain connects TRBV20-1 to TRBJ2-7; tentative D call: TRBD1 (5 bases). Sequenced sample: PBMCs or T cells enriched from blood (not recorded which). The receptor was derived from a man in his fifties who had recovered from COVID-19. The CDR3 reads CSASERRGEQYF. CDR3 nucleotides: TGCAGTGCTAGTGAAAGAAGGGGCGAGCAGTACTTC.